This TCR beta chain stems from a study of cytomegalovirus exposure and HLA in healthy donors. Germline CDR1 reads KGHSH; CDR2 reads LQKENI. The CDR3 totals 16 residues. With V trimmed by 5 bases and J by 1 base, 5 bases remained unmatched. Vbeta (60) and Jbeta (13) primers were used in the PCR. Using immunoSEQ multiplex PCR, the repertoire was profiled, and TCRdb retains in-frame clones only, with some absent. Found here are roughly 190,000 clones, around 81% of them singletons; the top ten hold 1.5% to 2%. This clone was counted once. Antigen: not known. General observations from the study: Researchers counted around 170 TCR beta chains as cytomegalovirus-associated. Exclusion as indistinguishable affected some V segments, including TRBV6-2 and TRBV6-3. In an earlier analysis, most TCR beta V segments were productive about 87% or about 30% of the time.

The J gene is TRBJ2-5, the V gene TRBV18; TRBD2 agrees at 12 bases. The sample consisted of PBMCs. The source of this sequence is a young man in good health and CMV-seronegative. The CDR3 region is CASSTTSGRFQETQYF. For the CDR3, the DNA is TGTGCCAGCTCAACCACTAGCGGGAGGTTCCAAGAGACCCAGTACTTC.